A single sample is the source of the 32 T cell receptor beta chains below, sequenced in a study of T-cell reconstitution after alpha-beta-depleted transplantation in children. The library targeted TCRbeta and was prepared with unique molecular identifiers. TCRdb ran MiXCR on the PCR reads and lists one entry per CDR3 protein. The sample holds about 540,000 distinct CDR3 sequences, 18% seen once. This specimen consisted of PBMCs from the stem cell graft donor, obtained from the stem cell graft. Source of these receptors: a human donor who donated a stem cell graft to a child with acute lymphoblastic leukemia.

This clonotype occurred a few times. The chain couples TRBV29-1 to TRBJ2-1; 11 positions agree with TRBD2. The J segment lost 6 bases and the V segment lost 8 bases, leaving 6 bases of the junction unmatched. CDR3 length: 13 amino acids. CDR1 and CDR2 from the germline V gene are SQVTM and ANQGSEA. The CDR3 DNA follows: TGCAGCTCCATAGCGGGAGGGTCCAATGAGCAGTTCTTC. This sequence encodes CSSIAGGSNEQFF.

The rearrangement links TRBV27 to TRBJ1-1; the D gene is possibly TRBD1 (6 bases). CDR1 and CDR2 (germline): MNHEY, SMNVEV (reference sequence). V lost 1 base, J lost 11 bases, and 14 bases lay in between. The CDR3 contains 13 residues. The CDR3 protein is CASSLWKGQRAFF. In DNA, the CDR3 is TGTGCCAGCAGTTTATGGAAAGGACAGAGGGCTTTCTTT.

V gene TRBV6-1 combines with J gene TRBJ1-2; TRBD1 might be the D (6 bases). Trimming shortened V by 5 bases and J by 4 bases, and 20 bases separated the two germline ends. The CDR3 length is 16 residues. Germline V gene data show CDR1 as MNHNS and CDR2 as SASEGT. CDR3 nucleotides: TGTGCCAGCAGTCTTTCTCAGGGGAGGTCCCTCTATGGCTACACCTTC. It specifies CASSLSQGRSLYGYTF.

This clonotype turned up a few times. The gene calls are TRBV18 and TRBJ1-5; D might be TRBD1 (6 bases). Per the germline V gene, CDR1 is KGHSH and CDR2 is LQKENI. The CDR3 is 12 residues long. V was cut by 2 bases and J by 11 bases, with 10 bases left in between. The CDR3 bases are TGTGCCAGCTCACCAGGCAGGGACACCCAGCATTTT. As protein: CASSPGRDTQHF. Full variable domain (rest looked up from reference TRBV18 and TRBJ1-5): NAGVMQNPRHLVRRRGQEARLRCSPMKGHSHVYWYRQLPEEGLKFMVYLQKENIIDESGMPKERFSAEFPKEGPSILRIQQVVRGDSAAYFCASSPGRDTQHFGDGTRLSIL.

This clonotype was picked up a small number of times. The CDR3 region has the DNA TGTGCCAGCAGAGCAGGACAGGGTCGTTCCTACGAGCAGTACTTC. This sequence encodes CASRAGQGRSYEQYF. The chain uses TRBV12-3 or TRBV12-4 and TRBJ2-7; 8 bases are shared with TRBD1. CDR3 length equals 15 residues. The V gene end was trimmed by 6 bases and the J gene end by 1 base; junction bases not matched to a gene: 8.

This clonotype was seen a few times. The DNA for the CDR3 is TGTGCCAGCAGTTTAGCCCCGGTGGGGTGGGACGCTGAAGCTTTCTTT. This sequence encodes CASSLAPVGWDAEAFF. This rearrangement joins TRBV12-3 or TRBV12-4 to TRBJ1-1; maybe TRBD1 (5 bases). The V end lost 0 bases, the J end lost 6 bases, and 17 bases lay between the germline ends. The CDR3 runs to 16 residues.

The chain links TRBV10-2 to TRBJ1-1; maybe TRBD1 (5 bases). CDR1 and CDR2 (germline): WSHSY, SAAADI. CDR3 length equals 16 residues. Trimming stripped 6 bases from V and 4 bases from J, with 21 bases between. DNA for the CDR3: TGCGCCAGCAGCGACGGGACTTTAGGTAAAGGCACTGAAGCTTTCTTT. This codes for CASSDGTLGKGTEAFF.

At least ten counts were recorded for this clonotype. This chain connects TRBV4-1 to TRBJ2-7; D ambiguous. The V gene lost 4 bases and the J gene lost 5 bases, with 9 bases spanning the gap. The CDR3 runs to 12 residues. Germline values: CDR1 MGHRA, CDR2 YSYEKL. CDR3 sequence: CASSPPADEQYF. The DNA of the CDR3 is TGCGCCAGCAGCCCCCCGGCGGACGAGCAGTACTTC.

This clonotype was observed many times. The chain combines TRBV5-1 with TRBJ1-5, with D hard to call. V lost 3 bases and J lost 2, with 9 bases in between. This CDR3 region has 14 residues. Germline loops: CDR1 SGHRS, CDR2 YFSETQ. As DNA, the CDR3 is TGCGCCAGCAGCTCCGGCGGAGGCAATCAGCCCCAGCATTTT. Translation gives CASSSGGGNQPQHF. Based on the CDR3 plus reference TRBV5-1 and TRBJ1-5, the full variable domain is KAGVTQTPRYLIKTRGQQVTLSCSPISGHRSVSWYQQTPGQGLQFLFEYFSETQRNKGNFPGRFSGRQFSNSRSEMNVSTLELGDSALYLCASSSGGGNQPQHFGDGTRLSIL.

This clonotype was detected a few times. The V call is TRBV4-1, the J call TRBJ1-2; 10 positions agree with TRBD1. V dropped 2 bases and J dropped 6; count of bases not matched to a gene: 6. CDR3 length: 15 residues. Germline CDR1 MGHRA, CDR2 YSYEKL. CDR3 coding DNA: TGCGCCAGCAGCCAAATTACTGACAGGGGGCATGGCTACACCTTC. It yields the protein CASSQITDRGHGYTF.

This clonotype was observed a handful of times. The CDR3 sequence: CASSLRKTGGWRETQYF. CDR3 in DNA: TGCGCCAGCAGCCTCCGTAAGACCGGGGGTTGGAGAGAGACCCAGTACTTC. The chain links TRBV5-1 to TRBJ2-5, with D maybe TRBD2 (6 bases). This CDR3 is 17 amino acids long. Trimming left V 4 bases short and J 4 bases short, with 23 bases between. From germline, CDR1 is SGHRS and CDR2 YFSETQ. The entire variable domain, with the rest obtained from reference TRBV5-1 and TRBJ2-5, is as follows: KAGVTQTPRYLIKTRGQQVTLSCSPISGHRSVSWYQQTPGQGLQFLFEYFSETQRNKGNFPGRFSGRQFSNSRSEMNVSTLELGDSALYLCASSLRKTGGWRETQYFGPGTRLLVL.

This clonotype was found a few times. The chain carries TRBV10-1 and TRBJ1-1; 10 bases agree with TRBD1. The germline gives CDR1 WNHNN, CDR2 SYGVQD (reference sequence). CDR3 size: 17 residues. Unmatched junction bases numbered 10, after V lost 6 bases and J lost 0 bases. In nucleotides, the CDR3 is TGCGCCAGCAGCCCCGGGACAGGGGCCCATTTGAACACTGAAGCTTTCTTT. The encoded protein is CASSPGTGAHLNTEAFF.

This clonotype turned up a few times. The chain recombines TRBV4-2 with TRBJ2-3, with 8 bases lining up with TRBD2. The CDR3 is made up of 19 amino acids. After removal of 3 bases from V and 2 bases from J, the junction contained 16 bases not matched to a gene. Germline-derived CDR1 and CDR2 are LGHNA and YNFKEQ. DNA for the CDR3: TGTGCCAGCAGCCACCGCCCGACCGGGAGCGGGAGAGACACAGATACGCAGTATTTT. Its protein product is CASSHRPTGSGRDTDTQYF.

This clonotype was detected only a few times. V gene TRBV7-9 combines with J gene TRBJ2-7, with 13 nucleotides matching TRBD2. The germline V gene has CDR1 SEHNR and CDR2 FQNEAQ (reference sequence). Germline trimming cut 5 bases from V and 6 bases from J; bases unmatched to any gene: 7. The CDR3 runs 15 residues. CDR3 nucleotide sequence: TGTGCCAGCAGCCCACTCGGACTAGCGGGAGTCGAGCAGTACTTC. Protein: CASSPLGLAGVEQYF. Using reference TRBV7-9 and TRBJ2-7 for the parts outside the CDR3, the full variable domain is DTGVSQNPRHKITKRGQNVTFRCDPISEHNRLYWYRQTLGQGPEFLTYFQNEAQLEKSRLLSDRFSAERPKGSFSTLEIQRTEQGDSAMYLCASSPLGLAGVEQYFGPGTRLTVT.

This clonotype was counted a few times. This rearrangement joins TRBV27 to TRBJ2-3, with D perhaps TRBD1 or TRBD2 (5 bases each). CDR3 length: 12 amino acids. The V end lost 6 bases, the J end lost 8 bases, and 12 bases lay between the germline ends. CDR1 and CDR2 from the germline V gene are MNHEY and SMNVEV (reference sequence). DNA for the CDR3: TGTGCCAGCAGCCGATCAGGGACTACGCAGTATTTT. This translates into CASSRSGTTQYF.

The rearrangement uses TRBV7-9 and TRBJ2-7; TRBD1 aligns across 7 bases. Germline-derived CDR1 and CDR2 are SEHNR and FQNEAQ (reference sequence). CDR3 size: 15 residues. V was clipped by 5 bases and J by 2 bases; unmatched bases: 9. CDR3 coding DNA: TGTGCCAGCAGCCCCTCGGGACAGCCCACCTACGAGCAGTACTTC. Its protein is CASSPSGQPTYEQYF.

The gene calls are TRBV6-6 and TRBJ2-1, with D perhaps TRBD1 or TRBD2 (5 bases each). Trimming left V 8 bases short and J 5 bases short, with 13 bases between. The CDR3 length is 13 residues. Germline V gene lookup returns CDR1 MNHNY and CDR2 SVGAGI (reference sequence). CDR3 nucleotides: TGTGCCAGCGGAGGACCCAGGGACAATGAGCAGTTCTTC. Translating it yields CASGGPRDNEQFF.

The V gene is TRBV5-5, the J gene TRBJ2-3, with D perhaps matching TRBD2 (6 bases). Per the germline V gene, CDR1 is SGHKS and CDR2 is YYEKEE (reference sequence). The V end lost 2 bases, the J end lost 0 bases, and 10 bases lay between the germline ends. The CDR3 is 15 amino acids. The CDR3 protein is CASSFGGVSTDTQYF. CDR3 DNA: TGTGCCAGCAGCTTTGGAGGGGTTAGCACAGATACGCAGTATTTT.

This chain uses TRBV7-9 with TRBJ2-7; D possibly matches TRBD1 or TRBD2 (7 bases each). The V end was cut by 3 bases, the J end by 6 bases, with 18 bases between. CDR3 length: 15 amino acids. The germline gives CDR1 SEHNR, CDR2 FQNEAQ (reference sequence). The CDR3 is CASSLGGGETSEQYF. The CDR3 bases are TGTGCCAGCAGCTTGGGAGGGGGCGAAACCTCCGAGCAGTACTTC.

This clonotype has more than one count but fewer than ten. The chain joins TRBV5-1 to TRBJ2-2; D perhaps matches TRBD1 (6 bases). The V gene lost 9 bases and the J gene lost 5 bases, with 20 bases spanning the gap. Germline V lookup: CDR1 SGHRS, CDR2 YFSETQ. The CDR3 is made up of 15 amino acids. The CDR3 sequence is CATTTGQKGTGELFF. The DNA for the CDR3 is TGCGCCACTACGACCGGACAGAAGGGGACCGGGGAGCTGTTTTTT.

The chain carries TRBV11-2 and TRBJ2-5; weak D call: TRBD2 (6 bases). Trimming removed 6 bases at V and 5 bases at J, with 22 bases between. Germline V lookup: CDR1 SGHAT, CDR2 FQNNGV. The CDR3 contains 16 residues. CDR3 bases: TGTGCCAGCAGTTCCTTAGGGAGCGTGGGGAGGGAGACCCAGTACTTC. As protein: CASSSLGSVGRETQYF.

This clonotype has a count of ten or more. The gene calls are TRBV20-1 and TRBJ2-1; 11 nucleotides align to TRBD2. Germline assignment: CDR1 DFQATT and CDR2 SNEGSKA (reference sequence). The V and J ends lost 6 bases and 3 bases, in that order; junction bases with no gene match: 7. The CDR3 has 15 amino acids. This CDR3 reads CSATGTSGLYNEQFF. The CDR3 nucleotides are TGCAGTGCAACCGGGACTAGCGGACTCTACAATGAGCAGTTCTTC.

The genes are TRBV19 and TRBJ2-2; 7 nucleotides agree with TRBD2. The CDR3 runs to 16 residues. V trimming: 3 bases; J trimming: 5 bases; junction bases outside the gene matches: 9. In germline, CDR1 is LNHDA, CDR2 SQIVND (reference sequence). CDR3 DNA sequence: TGTGCCAGTAGTATGGAGTCGTACGGGAGGACCGGGGAGCTGTTTTTT. Translation gives CASSMESYGRTGELFF.

The chain uses TRBV7-2 and TRBJ2-5; D remains unclear. Germline CDR1 SGHTA, CDR2 FQGNSA. The CDR3 is 12 residues long. The V and J ends lost 5 bases and 4 bases respectively, with 8 bases between them. CDR3 sequence (DNA): TGTGCCAGCAGCAGAGTACGAGAGACCCAGTACTTC. This encodes CASSRVRETQYF.

The chain carries TRBV4-1 and TRBJ1-1; 9 bases map to TRBD1. V was pared by 6 bases and J by 2 bases, with 7 bases of the junction left unmatched. The CDR3 has 15 amino acids. Germline V lookup: CDR1 MGHRA, CDR2 YSYEKL. The CDR3 sequence: CASRLPGQGNTEAFF. The CDR3 DNA reads TGCGCCAGCAGGCTACCGGGACAGGGAAACACTGAAGCTTTCTTT.

J is TRBJ2-1 and V is TRBV27; D remains unclear. From germline, CDR1 is MNHEY and CDR2 SMNVEV (reference sequence). The CDR3 runs 16 residues. Trimming pared 6 bases from V and 0 bases from J, leaving 15 bases between. The CDR3 bases are TGTGCCAGCAGCGTCGGGCCAGAGAGCTCCTACAATGAGCAGTTCTTC. This encodes CASSVGPESSYNEQFF.

This clonotype was detected a few times. The rearrangement joins TRBV5-1 to TRBJ2-7; weak D call: TRBD1 (5 bases). CDR3 length equals 14 residues. V was trimmed by 1 base and J by 1 base, leaving 9 bases between them. Germline V gene lookup returns CDR1 SGHRS and CDR2 YFSETQ. The CDR3 DNA reads as TGCGCCAGCAGCTTGCCGACAGATTCCTACGAGCAGTACTTC. Its protein is CASSLPTDSYEQYF.

This clonotype occurred a few times. V usage is TRBV4-1 and J usage is TRBJ2-1, with TRBD2 identical over 7 bases. The CDR3 consists of 14 residues. V was clipped by 0 bases and J by 10 bases; unmatched bases: 6. The V gene's germline CDR1 is MGHRA and CDR2 YSYEKL. CDR3 region: CASSQDGGSGEQFF. The CDR3 nucleotides are TGCGCCAGCAGCCAAGACGGCGGGAGCGGAGAGCAGTTCTTC.

V usage is TRBV5-1 and J usage is TRBJ1-1; tentative D call: TRBD1 (5 bases). Germline loops: CDR1 SGHRS, CDR2 YFSETQ. The ends were cut back, 2 bases at V and 0 bases at J, with 23 bases in the middle. This CDR3 comprises 19 residues. The CDR3, as DNA: TGCGCCAGCAGCTTCCGGGGACCACTGACGATAGGGTTGAACACTGAAGCTTTCTTT. It translates to CASSFRGPLTIGLNTEAFF. Based on the CDR3 plus reference TRBV5-1 and TRBJ1-1, the full variable domain is KAGVTQTPRYLIKTRGQQVTLSCSPISGHRSVSWYQQTPGQGLQFLFEYFSETQRNKGNFPGRFSGRQFSNSRSEMNVSTLELGDSALYLCASSFRGPLTIGLNTEAFFGQGTRLTVV.

A word on this clonotype: An end of the junction differs from the germline gene, which may be a read error. The gene calls are TRBV12-3 or TRBV12-4 and TRBJ2-2; tentatively, D is TRBD2 (6 bases). CDR3 length: 18 residues. As DNA, the CDR3 is TGTGCCAGCTGTTTATTATGGGCCGGCCGGGAGTACGCCGGGGAGCTGTTTTTT. Translating it yields CASCLLWAGREYAGELFF.

As regards this clonotype: An end of the junction differs from the germline gene, which may be a read error. The gene calls are TRBV7-8 and TRBJ2-7, with 10 bases that match TRBD1. Germline V lookup: CDR1 SGHVS, CDR2 FQNEAQ. CDR3 size: 16 residues. The CDR3 protein is CASSFPSGTGAYEQYF. The CDR3 DNA is TGTGCCAGCAGCTTCCCCTCCGGGACAGGGGCCTATGAGCAGTACTTC.

This clonotype came up a few times. The rearrangement joins TRBV14 to TRBJ2-1; tentative D call: TRBD2 (6 bases). Germline values: CDR1 SGHDN, CDR2 FVKESK. The CDR3 is 15 amino acids. The V end was cut by 8 bases, the J end by 2 bases, with 16 bases between. The CDR3 nucleotides are TGTGCCAGCGGAGGGGCAGACAGCCCCTACAATGAGCAGTTCTTC. Translation: CASGGADSPYNEQFF.